The clone carrying this T cell receptor beta chain was recorded at least ten times. As yet, its antigen is unknown. The data were obtained in a study of molecular identifiers for immune sequencing clone quantification. Study-wide findings and caveats: Naive cells had under 1% of molecules in clones above 20 RNA copies, effectors over 99%. Jurkat TCR RNA spiked in from one cell reportedly remained identifiable amid one million naive cells.

Libraries used roughly 18,000 to 1,000,000 sorted naive CD8 T cells and 10%, 30% or 50% RNA input. TCRdb independently ran MiXCR on the PCR reads; one entry per CDR3 protein. This sample carries 75,000 to 100,000 distinct CDR3 sequences, 15% to 20% of them seen once, and the ten largest clones take 0.85%. The clonotype comes from a human donor in good health. Some libraries in this study had Jurkat cell RNA spiked in. Material for sequencing was naive CD8+ T cells from blood, with Jurkat cell RNA spiked in. The subset was: FACS-sorted CD8+CD4-CCR7+CD45RA+ naive T cells.

In DNA form, the CDR3 reads TGTGCCTGGAGTGGACTAGTTTCGTACGAGCAGTACTTC. Its translation: CAWSGLVSYEQYF. This chain links TRBV30 with TRBJ2-7; D may be TRBD2 (6 bases). V gave up 1 base and J gave up 4 bases, with 11 bases separating them. Germline loops: CDR1 GTSNPN, CDR2 SVGIG (reference sequence). CDR3 length equals 13 residues.